Listed below are T cell receptor beta chains from one sample, sequenced in a study of T cell repertoires in ileal Crohn's disease. Only in-frame clones appear in the TCRdb table, and some are missing; sequencing was by immunoSEQ multiplex PCR. The table records some 4,200 clones, 65% to 70% of them present only once. Sequenced: ileal tissue. These TCRs come from an adult with Crohn's disease. The CDR3 runs from the conserved cysteine through the conserved F or W. Each record gives: V gene, CDR3 protein.

V gene: TRBV27
CDR3 protein: CASSHPNEKLFF

V gene: TRBV9
CDR3 protein: CASSAYGQYQETQYF

V gene: TRBV5-1
CDR3 protein: CASSLGTTTNEKLFF

V gene: TRBV7-8
CDR3 protein: CASSLTSGGPNSYEQYF

V gene: TRBV7-2
CDR3 protein: CASSLNRGSSGEAFF

V gene: TRBV4-1
CDR3 protein: CASSRRIGQGDTEAFF

V gene: TRBV7-2
CDR3 protein: CASSEGQVMYYTF

V gene: TRBV4-3
CDR3 protein: CASSQWGTGNTGELFF

V gene: TRBV5-6
CDR3 protein: CASSLDTNTGELFF

V gene: TRBV11-2
CDR3 protein: CASSAIRGRNSYEQYF

V gene: TRBV6-1
CDR3 protein: CASSEKRLAGGSTDTQYF

V gene: TRBV19
CDR3 protein: CASRLGAGNTIYF

V gene: TRBV2
CDR3 protein: CASRRLNEQFF

V gene: TRBV27
CDR3 protein: CASSPGSFTQYF

V gene: TRBV6-5
CDR3 protein: CASSLRENTEAFF

V gene: TRBV27
CDR3 protein: CASSRRAYSPLHF

V gene: TRBV9
CDR3 protein: CASSPGDRDNEETQYF